The clone carrying this T cell receptor beta chain appeared a few times. Indicated time point: newly diagnosed GD, antithyroid drugs for less than 3 months. Scientists built the TCR library using RNA that was extracted from PBMCs. Graves' disease diagnoses used American Thyroid Association guidelines. Libraries of TCR beta came from iRepertoire HTBI primers plus Arm-PCR of CDR3 regions. TCRdb recomputed calls from the multiplex PCR reads with MiXCR, one row per CDR3 protein. Of a few hundred thousand distinct CDR3 sequences listed, 16% are singletons. The sample comes from a study of regulatory T cells in long-lasting Graves disease. The CDR3 is 14 residues long. Trimming took off 1 base at V and 1 base at J, with 7 bases between the two ends. Germline V gives CDR1 LNHNV, CDR2 YYDKDF (reference sequence). The same sample was also used in a study of T cells in Graves' hyperthyroidism and ophthalmopathy.

The starting material was peripheral blood mononuclear cells (PBMCs), obtained at new diagnosis, from a patient treated with antithyroid drugs. The gene calls are TRBV15 and TRBJ2-5; TRBD1 might be the D (5 bases). The receptor was isolated from a man aged 35 to 55 with Graves disease. This CDR3 is CATSRGGLQETQYF. The CDR3 DNA follows: TGTGCCACCAGCAGAGGGGGCCTCCAAGAGACCCAGTACTTC. Full variable domain (rest looked up from reference TRBV15 and TRBJ2-5): DAMVIQNPRYQVTQFGKPVTLSCSQTLNHNVMYWYQQKSSQAPKLLFHYYDKDFNNEADTPDNFQSRRPNTSFCFLDIRSPGLGDTAMYLCATSRGGLQETQYFGPGTRLLVL.